These T cell receptor beta chains were read from a single sample in a study of blood T cell repertoires in COVID-19. Clones were read by immunoSEQ multiplex PCR, and TCRdb kept only the in-frame ones, dropping some. The data contain approximately 320,000 clones, about nine tenths of them singletons. Sequencing was carried out using PBMCs or T cells enriched from blood (not recorded which). Receptors were obtained from a young woman who had recovered from COVID-19. Each CDR3 is given with its conserved first and last residue. The D gene is left open where the match is weak. The listing skips clone size in some rows; elsewhere it reads once, few, many or a size class.

>TRBJ1-2|TRBD1|TRBV6-5|-
CASSYGTGGYGYTF
TGTGCCAGCAGTTACGGGACAGGGGGCTATGGCTACACCTTC
>TRBJ1-2|-|TRBV12-3/TRBV12-4|-
CASSFRPSYGYTF
TGTGCCAGCAGTTTCCGTCCGAGCTATGGCTACACCTTC
>TRBJ1-5|-|TRBV20-1|once
CSASSQVLNQPQHF
TGCAGTGCTAGTTCTCAGGTCCTGAATCAGCCCCAGCATTTT
>TRBJ1-3|TRBD1|TRBV6-5|-
CASSSDRESGNTIYF
TGTGCCAGCAGTTCTGACAGGGAGAGTGGAAACACCATATATTTT
>TRBJ2-7|-|TRBV28|-
CASSPPSSYEQYF
TGTGCCAGCAGTCCACCTAGCTCCTACGAGCAGTACTTC
>TRBJ2-3|-|TRBV11-3|once
CASSLSGRYTDTQYF
TGTGCCAGCAGCTTGAGTGGGAGATACACAGATACGCAGTATTTT
>TRBJ1-4|TRBD1|TRBV3-1/TRBV3-2|-
CASSQESHNTGTGATNEKLFF
TGTGCCAGCAGCCAAGAAAGTCATAATACCGGGACAGGGGCAACTAATGAAAAACTGTTTTTT
>TRBJ2-5|TRBD1|TRBV11-2|-
CASSRGQGGTQYF
TGTGCCAGCAGCCGAGGACAGGGCGGGACCCAGTACTTC
>TRBJ1-1|-|TRBV18|-
CASSPQGGSTEAFF
TGTGCCAGCTCACCACAGGGAGGCAGCACTGAAGCTTTCTTT
>TRBJ1-2|-|TRBV11-2|-
CASSLNPAYGYTF
TGTGCCAGCAGCTTAAATCCAGCGTATGGCTACACCTTC
>TRBJ2-3|-|TRBV28|once
CASSFLRTQYF
TGTGCCAGCAGTTTTTTGCGTACGCAGTATTTT
>TRBJ2-1|-|TRBV9|-
CASSVGWTIAYEQFF
TGTGCCAGCAGCGTGGGGTGGACTATTGCGTATGAGCAGTTCTTC
>TRBJ1-6|TRBD1|TRBV29-1|-
CSVSRDRESPLHF
TGCAGCGTTAGTCGGGACAGGGAATCACCCCTCCACTTT
>TRBJ2-5|TRBD2|TRBV24-1|-
CATSDPRLAGETQYF
TGTGCCACCAGTGATCCTAGACTAGCGGGTGAGACCCAGTACTTC
>TRBJ2-1|TRBD2|TRBV2|-
CASRPSLAGVSYNEQFF
TGTGCCAGCCGCCCGTCTTTAGCGGGGGTATCCTACAATGAGCAGTTCTTC
>TRBJ1-5|-|TRBV19|few
CASSIDPGSLNQPQHF
TGTGCCAGTAGTATAGATCCGGGGAGCCTTAATCAGCCCCAGCATTTT
>TRBJ1-1|TRBD1|TRBV7-3|-
CASSATGTGGNTEAFF
TGTGCCAGCAGCGCCACCGGGACAGGGGGCAACACTGAAGCTTTCTTT
>TRBJ2-6|-|TRBV6-2/TRBV6-3|-
CASSSDRTGAGANVLTF
TGTGCCAGCAGTTCGGACAGGACGGGGGCTGGGGCCAACGTCCTGACTTTC